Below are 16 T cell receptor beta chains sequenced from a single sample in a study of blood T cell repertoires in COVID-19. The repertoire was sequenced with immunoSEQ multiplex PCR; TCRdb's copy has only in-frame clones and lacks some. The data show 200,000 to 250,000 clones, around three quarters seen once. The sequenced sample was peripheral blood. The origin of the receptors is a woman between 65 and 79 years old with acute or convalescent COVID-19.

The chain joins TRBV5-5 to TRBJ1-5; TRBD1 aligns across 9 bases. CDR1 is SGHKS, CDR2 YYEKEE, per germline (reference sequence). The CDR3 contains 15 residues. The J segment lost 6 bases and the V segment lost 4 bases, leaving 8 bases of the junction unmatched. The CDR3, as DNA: TGTGCCAGCAGCCCGGGACAGGGAAGTGCTCAGCCCCAGCATTTT. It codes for CASSPGQGSAQPQHF.

The CDR3 reads CASRAPQSTNEKLFF. The CDR3 nucleotides are TGTGCCAGCAGGGCTCCCCAATCAACTAATGAAAAACTGTTTTTT. V usage is TRBV6-5 and J usage is TRBJ1-4; D remains unclear. Germline CDR1 MNHEY, CDR2 SVGAGI. The CDR3 totals 15 residues. Trimming left V 6 bases short and J 0 bases short, with 11 bases between.

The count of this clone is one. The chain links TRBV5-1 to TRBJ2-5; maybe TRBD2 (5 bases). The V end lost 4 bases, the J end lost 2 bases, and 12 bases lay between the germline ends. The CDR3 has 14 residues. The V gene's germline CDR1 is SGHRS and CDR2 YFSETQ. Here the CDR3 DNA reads TGCGCCAGCAGCATCGGACTGGAACAAGAGACCCAGTACTTC. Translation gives CASSIGLEQETQYF.

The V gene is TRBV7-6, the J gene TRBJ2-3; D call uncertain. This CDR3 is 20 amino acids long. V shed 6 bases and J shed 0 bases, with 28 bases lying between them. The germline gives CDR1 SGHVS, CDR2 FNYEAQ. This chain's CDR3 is CASSSYVTGSRQRSTDTQYF. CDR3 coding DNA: TGTGCCAGCAGTTCCTACGTGACCGGTTCCCGCCAGCGAAGCACAGATACGCAGTATTTT.

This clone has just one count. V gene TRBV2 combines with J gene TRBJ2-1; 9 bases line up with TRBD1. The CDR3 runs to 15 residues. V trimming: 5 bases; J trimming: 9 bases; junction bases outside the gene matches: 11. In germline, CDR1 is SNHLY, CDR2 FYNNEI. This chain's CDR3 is CASSQGQGGVAEQFF. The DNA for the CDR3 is TGTGCCAGCAGTCAGGGACAGGGAGGGGTAGCTGAGCAGTTCTTC.

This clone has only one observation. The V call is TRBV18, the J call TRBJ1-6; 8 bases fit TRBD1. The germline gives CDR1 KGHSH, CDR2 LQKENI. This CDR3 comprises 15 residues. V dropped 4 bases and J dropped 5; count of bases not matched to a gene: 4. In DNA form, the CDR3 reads TGTGCCAGCTCACTGGGACAGGCTAATAATTCACCCCTCCACTTT. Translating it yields CASSLGQANNSPLHF.

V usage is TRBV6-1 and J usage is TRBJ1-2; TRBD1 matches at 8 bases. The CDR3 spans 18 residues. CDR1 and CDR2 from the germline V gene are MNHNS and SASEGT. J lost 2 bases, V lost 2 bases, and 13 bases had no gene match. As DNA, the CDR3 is TGTGCCAGCAGTGAAAGATGGGGCCCGAGACAGGGGAACTATGGCTACACCTTC. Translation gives CASSERWGPRQGNYGYTF.

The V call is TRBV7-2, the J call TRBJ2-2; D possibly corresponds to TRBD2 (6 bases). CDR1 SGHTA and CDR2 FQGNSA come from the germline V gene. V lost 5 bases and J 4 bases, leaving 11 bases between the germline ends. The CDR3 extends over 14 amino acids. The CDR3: CASSPDYITGELFF. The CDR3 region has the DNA TGTGCCAGCAGCCCGGACTATATCACCGGGGAGCTGTTTTTT.

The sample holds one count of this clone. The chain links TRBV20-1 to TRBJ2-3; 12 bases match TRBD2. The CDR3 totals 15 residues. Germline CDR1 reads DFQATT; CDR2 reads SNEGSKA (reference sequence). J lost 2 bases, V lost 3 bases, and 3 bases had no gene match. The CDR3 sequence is CSASLAGGNTDTQYF. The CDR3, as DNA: TGCAGTGCTAGTCTAGCGGGGGGGAACACAGATACGCAGTATTTT.

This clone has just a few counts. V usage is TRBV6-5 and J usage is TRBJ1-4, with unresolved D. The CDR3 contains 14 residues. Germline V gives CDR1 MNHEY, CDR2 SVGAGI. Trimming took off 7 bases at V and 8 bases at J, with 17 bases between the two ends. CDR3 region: CASTLDWVMEKLFF. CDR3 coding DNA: TGTGCCAGCACCCTGGACTGGGTGATGGAAAAACTGTTTTTT.

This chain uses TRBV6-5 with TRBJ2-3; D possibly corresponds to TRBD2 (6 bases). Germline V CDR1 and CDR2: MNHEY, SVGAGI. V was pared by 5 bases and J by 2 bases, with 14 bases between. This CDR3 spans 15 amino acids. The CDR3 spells CASSRTNSLTDTQYF. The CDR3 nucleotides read TGTGCCAGCAGTAGGACTAATTCTCTCACAGATACGCAGTATTTT.

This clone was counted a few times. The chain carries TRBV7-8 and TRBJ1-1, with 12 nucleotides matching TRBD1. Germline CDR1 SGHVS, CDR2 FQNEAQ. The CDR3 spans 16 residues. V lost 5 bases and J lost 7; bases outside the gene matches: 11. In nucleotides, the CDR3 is TGTGCCAGCAGCGCCCGGGACAGGGGGCCTGCGGGTGAAGCTTTCTTT. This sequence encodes CASSARDRGPAGEAFF.

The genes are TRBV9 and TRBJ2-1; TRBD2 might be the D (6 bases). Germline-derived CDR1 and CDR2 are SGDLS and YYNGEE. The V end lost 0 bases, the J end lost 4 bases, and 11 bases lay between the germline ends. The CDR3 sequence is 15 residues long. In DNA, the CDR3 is TGTGCCAGCAGCGTAGGGAGGGGATCTTACAATGAGCAGTTCTTC. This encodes CASSVGRGSYNEQFF. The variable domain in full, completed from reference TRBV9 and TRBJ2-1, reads DSGVTQTPKHLITATGQRVTLRCSPRSGDLSVYWYQQSLDQGLQFLIQYYNGEERAKGNILERFSAQQFPDLHSELNLSSLELGDSALYFCASSVGRGSYNEQFFGPGTRLTVL.

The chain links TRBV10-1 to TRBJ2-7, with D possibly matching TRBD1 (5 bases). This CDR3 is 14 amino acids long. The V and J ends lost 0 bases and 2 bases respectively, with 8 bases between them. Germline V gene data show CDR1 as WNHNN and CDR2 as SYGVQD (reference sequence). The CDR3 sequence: CASSESTGTYEQYF. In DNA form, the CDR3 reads TGCGCCAGCAGTGAGTCAACAGGTACCTACGAGCAGTACTTC.

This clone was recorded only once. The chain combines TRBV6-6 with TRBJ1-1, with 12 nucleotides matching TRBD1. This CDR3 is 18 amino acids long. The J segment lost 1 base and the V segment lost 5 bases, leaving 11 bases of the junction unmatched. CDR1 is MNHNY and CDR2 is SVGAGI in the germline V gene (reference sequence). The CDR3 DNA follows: TGTGCCAGCAGTCCTTCAAGCGGGACAGGGGGCGCGAACACTGAAGCTTTCTTT. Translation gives CASSPSSGTGGANTEAFF.

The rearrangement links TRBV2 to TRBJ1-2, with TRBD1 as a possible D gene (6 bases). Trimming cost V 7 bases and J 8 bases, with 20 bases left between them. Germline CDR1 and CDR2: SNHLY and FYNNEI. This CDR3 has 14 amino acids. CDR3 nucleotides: TGTGCCAGCACTCTGGAAACAGGGATTGGCGGCTACACCTTC. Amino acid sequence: CASTLETGIGGYTF.